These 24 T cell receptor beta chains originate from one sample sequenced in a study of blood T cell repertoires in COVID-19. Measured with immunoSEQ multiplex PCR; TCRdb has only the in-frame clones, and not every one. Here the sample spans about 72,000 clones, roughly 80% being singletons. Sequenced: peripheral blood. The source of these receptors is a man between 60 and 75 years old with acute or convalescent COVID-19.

CDR3 sequence (DNA): TGTGCCAGCAGCCCTATAAGACAGGCTAGCACAGATACGCAGTATTTT. The encoded protein is CASSPIRQASTDTQYF. The chain combines TRBV5-4 with TRBJ2-3; D may be TRBD1 (6 bases). Trimming pared 4 bases from V and 0 bases from J, leaving 15 bases between. The CDR3 is made up of 16 amino acids. The germline V gene has CDR1 SGHNT and CDR2 YYREEE (reference sequence).

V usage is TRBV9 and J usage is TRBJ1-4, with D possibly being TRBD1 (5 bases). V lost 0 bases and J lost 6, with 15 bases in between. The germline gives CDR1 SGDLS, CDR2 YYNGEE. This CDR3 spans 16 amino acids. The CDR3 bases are TGTGCCAGCAGCGTAGGAATAGGAGGGGCATATGAAAAACTGTTTTTT. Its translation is CASSVGIGGAYEKLFF. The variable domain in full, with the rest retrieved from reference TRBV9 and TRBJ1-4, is DSGVTQTPKHLITATGQRVTLRCSPRSGDLSVYWYQQSLDQGLQFLIQYYNGEERAKGNILERFSAQQFPDLHSELNLSSLELGDSALYFCASSVGIGGAYEKLFFGSGTQLSVL.

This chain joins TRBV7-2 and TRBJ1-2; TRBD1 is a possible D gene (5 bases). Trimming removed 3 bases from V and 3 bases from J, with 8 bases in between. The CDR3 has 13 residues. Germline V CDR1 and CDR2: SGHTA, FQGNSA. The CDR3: CASSFGGDYGYTF. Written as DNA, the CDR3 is TGTGCCAGCAGCTTTGGGGGGGACTATGGCTACACCTTC.

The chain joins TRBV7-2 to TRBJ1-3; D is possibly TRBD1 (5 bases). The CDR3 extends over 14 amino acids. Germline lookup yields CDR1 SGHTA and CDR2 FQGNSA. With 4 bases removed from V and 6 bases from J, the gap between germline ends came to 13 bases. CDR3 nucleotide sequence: TGTGCCAGCAGCTCGACAGTGCTGGCAAACACCATATATTTT. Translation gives CASSSTVLANTIYF.

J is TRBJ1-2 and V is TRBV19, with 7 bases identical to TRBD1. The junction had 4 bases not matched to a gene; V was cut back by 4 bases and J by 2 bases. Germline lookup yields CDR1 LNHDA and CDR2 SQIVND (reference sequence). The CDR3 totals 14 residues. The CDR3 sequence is CASSREQGNYGYTF. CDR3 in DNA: TGTGCCAGTAGTAGAGAACAGGGGAACTATGGCTACACCTTC.

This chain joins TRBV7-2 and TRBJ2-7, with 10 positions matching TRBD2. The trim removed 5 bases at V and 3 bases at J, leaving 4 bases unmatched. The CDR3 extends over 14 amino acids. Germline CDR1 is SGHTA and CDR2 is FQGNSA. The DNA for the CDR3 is TGTGCCAGCAGCCCGGGACTAGCGTACTACGAGCAGTACGTC. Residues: CASSPGLAYYEQYV.

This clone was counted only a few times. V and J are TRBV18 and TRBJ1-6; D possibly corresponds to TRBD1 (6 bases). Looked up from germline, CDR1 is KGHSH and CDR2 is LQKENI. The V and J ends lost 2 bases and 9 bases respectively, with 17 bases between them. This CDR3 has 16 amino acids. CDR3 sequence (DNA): TGTGCCAGCTCACCAAATCTCGGGGGGCCCATTTCACCCCTCCACTTT. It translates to CASSPNLGGPISPLHF.

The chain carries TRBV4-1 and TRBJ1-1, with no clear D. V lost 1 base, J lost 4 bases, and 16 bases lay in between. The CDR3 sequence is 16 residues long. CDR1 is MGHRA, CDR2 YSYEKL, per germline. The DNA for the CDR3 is TGCGCCAGCAGCCAAGCGGAGGGTAAGGAAAGCACTGAAGCTTTCTTT. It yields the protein CASSQAEGKESTEAFF.

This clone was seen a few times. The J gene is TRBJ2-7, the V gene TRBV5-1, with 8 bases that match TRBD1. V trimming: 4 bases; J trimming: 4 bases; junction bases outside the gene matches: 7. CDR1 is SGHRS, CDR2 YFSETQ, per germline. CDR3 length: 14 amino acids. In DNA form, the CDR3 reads TGCGCCAGCAGCCAGATGACAGGGGCGTACGAGCAGTACTTC. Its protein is CASSQMTGAYEQYF.

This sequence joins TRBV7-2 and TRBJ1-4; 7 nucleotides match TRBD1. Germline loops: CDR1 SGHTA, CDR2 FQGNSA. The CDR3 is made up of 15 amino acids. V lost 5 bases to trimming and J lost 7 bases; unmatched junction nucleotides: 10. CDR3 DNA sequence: TGTGCCAGCAGCCCCCACACAGGGGTCGTTGAAAAACTGTTTTTT. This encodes CASSPHTGVVEKLFF.

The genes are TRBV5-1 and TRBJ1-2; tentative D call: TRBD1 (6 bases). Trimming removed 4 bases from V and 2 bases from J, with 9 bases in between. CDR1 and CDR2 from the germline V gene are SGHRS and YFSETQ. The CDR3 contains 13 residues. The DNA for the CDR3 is TGCGCCAGCAGCCCGGGGACAAACTATGGCTACACCTTC. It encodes CASSPGTNYGYTF.

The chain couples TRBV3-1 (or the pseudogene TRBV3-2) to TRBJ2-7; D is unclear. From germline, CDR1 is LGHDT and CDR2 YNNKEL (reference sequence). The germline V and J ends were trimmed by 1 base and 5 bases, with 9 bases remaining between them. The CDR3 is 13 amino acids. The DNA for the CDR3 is TGTGCCAGCAGCCAAGGAGGTGGCCACGAGCAGTACTTC. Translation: CASSQGGGHEQYF.

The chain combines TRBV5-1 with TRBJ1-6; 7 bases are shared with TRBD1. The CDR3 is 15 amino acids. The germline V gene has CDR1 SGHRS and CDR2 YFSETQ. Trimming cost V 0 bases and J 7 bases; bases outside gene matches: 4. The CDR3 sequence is CASSLEGAMNSPLHF. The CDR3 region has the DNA TGCGCCAGCAGCTTGGAGGGGGCGATGAATTCACCCCTCCACTTT.

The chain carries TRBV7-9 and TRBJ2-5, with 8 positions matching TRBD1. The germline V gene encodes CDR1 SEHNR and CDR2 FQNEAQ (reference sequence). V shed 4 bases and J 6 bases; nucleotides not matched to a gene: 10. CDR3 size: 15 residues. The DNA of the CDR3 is TGTGCCAGCAGCTCAGGACAGGGACAGAGTAAGACCCAGTACTTC. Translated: CASSSGQGQSKTQYF.

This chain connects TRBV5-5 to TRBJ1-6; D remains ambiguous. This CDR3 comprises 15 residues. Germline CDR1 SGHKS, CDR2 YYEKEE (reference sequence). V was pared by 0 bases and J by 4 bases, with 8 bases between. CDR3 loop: CASSLALEYNSPLHF. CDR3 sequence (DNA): TGTGCCAGCAGCTTGGCCCTAGAATATAATTCACCCCTCCACTTT.

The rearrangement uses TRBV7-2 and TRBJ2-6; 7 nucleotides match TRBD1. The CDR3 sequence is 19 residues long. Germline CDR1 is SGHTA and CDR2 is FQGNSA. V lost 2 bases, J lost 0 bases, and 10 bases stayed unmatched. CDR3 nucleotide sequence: TGTGCCAGCAGCTTATCGATACCTCCAGGGGGCTCTGGGGCCAACGTCCTGACTTTC. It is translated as CASSLSIPPGGSGANVLTF.

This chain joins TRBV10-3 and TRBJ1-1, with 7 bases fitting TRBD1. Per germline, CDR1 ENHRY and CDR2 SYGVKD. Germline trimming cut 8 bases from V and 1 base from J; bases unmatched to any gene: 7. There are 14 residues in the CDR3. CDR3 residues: CAIRTGTENTEAFF. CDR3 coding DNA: TGTGCCATCCGTACCGGGACAGAGAACACTGAAGCTTTCTTT.

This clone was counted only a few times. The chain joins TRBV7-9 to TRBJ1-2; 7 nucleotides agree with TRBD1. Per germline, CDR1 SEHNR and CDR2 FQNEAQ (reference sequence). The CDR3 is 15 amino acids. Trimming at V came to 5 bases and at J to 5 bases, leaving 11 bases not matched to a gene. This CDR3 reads CASSRAGTEIYGYTF. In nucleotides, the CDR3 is TGTGCCAGCAGCCGCGCGGGGACAGAGATTTATGGCTACACCTTC.

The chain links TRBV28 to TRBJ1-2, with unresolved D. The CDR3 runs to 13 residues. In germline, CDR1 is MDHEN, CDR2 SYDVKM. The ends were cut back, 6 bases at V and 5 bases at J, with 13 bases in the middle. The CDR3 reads CASRRIADYGYTF. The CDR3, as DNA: TGTGCCAGCAGGCGCATTGCTGATTATGGCTACACCTTC.

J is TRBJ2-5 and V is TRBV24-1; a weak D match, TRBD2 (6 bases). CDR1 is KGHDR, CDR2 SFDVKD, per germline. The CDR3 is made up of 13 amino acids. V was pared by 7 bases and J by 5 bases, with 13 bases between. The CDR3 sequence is CATRPGSGETQYF. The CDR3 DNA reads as TGTGCCACCAGACCGGGGAGCGGGGAGACCCAGTACTTC.

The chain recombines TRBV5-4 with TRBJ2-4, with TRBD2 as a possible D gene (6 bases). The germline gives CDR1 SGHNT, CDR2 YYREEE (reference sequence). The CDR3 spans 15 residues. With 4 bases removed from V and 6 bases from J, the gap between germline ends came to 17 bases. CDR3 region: CASSLPGGSTNIQYF. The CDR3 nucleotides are TGTGCCAGCAGCCTCCCCGGGGGTTCCACAAACATTCAGTACTTC.

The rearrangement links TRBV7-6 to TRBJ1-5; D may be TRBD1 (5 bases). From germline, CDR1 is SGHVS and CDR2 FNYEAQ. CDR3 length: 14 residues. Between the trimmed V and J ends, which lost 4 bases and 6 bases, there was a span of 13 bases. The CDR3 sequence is CASSYGGDSQPQHF. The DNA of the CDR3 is TGTGCCAGCAGCTATGGAGGGGATAGTCAGCCCCAGCATTTT.

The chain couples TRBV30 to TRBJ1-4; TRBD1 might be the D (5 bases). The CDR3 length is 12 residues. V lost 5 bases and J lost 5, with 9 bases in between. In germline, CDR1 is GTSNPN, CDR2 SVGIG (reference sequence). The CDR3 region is CAWRGGNEKLFF. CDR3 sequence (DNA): TGTGCCTGGCGGGGGGGGAATGAAAAACTGTTTTTT.

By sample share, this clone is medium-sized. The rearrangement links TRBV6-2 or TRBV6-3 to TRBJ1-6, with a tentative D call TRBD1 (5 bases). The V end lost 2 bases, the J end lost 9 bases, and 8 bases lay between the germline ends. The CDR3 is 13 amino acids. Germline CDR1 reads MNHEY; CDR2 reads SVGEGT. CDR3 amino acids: CASSYRGSSPLHF. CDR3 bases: TGTGCCAGCAGTTACCGGGGGAGTTCACCCCTCCACTTT.